The 14 T cell receptor beta chains presented below share a single source sample, sequenced in a study of blood T cell repertoires in COVID-19. Here immunoSEQ multiplex PCR was the method, and the copy in TCRdb shows in-frame clones only, minus some. There are more than 150,000 clones in the sample; around four fifths occur only once, and 5.2% lies in the top ten. Sequenced sample: peripheral blood. These receptors originate from a young woman with acute or convalescent COVID-19.

The chain joins TRBV19 to TRBJ2-1; TRBD2 agrees at 8 bases. Germline CDR1 is LNHDA and CDR2 is SQIVND (reference sequence). V shed 5 bases, J shed 6 bases, and the junction held 12 bases outside the gene matches. This CDR3 is 16 amino acids long. CDR3: CASSSLRPGGGNEQFF. Written as DNA, the CDR3 is TGTGCCAGTAGTTCCCTCCGCCCGGGGGGGGGCAATGAGCAGTTCTTC.

This clone is deemed large. CDR3 sequence: CATETGFGTDTQYF. The CDR3, as DNA: TGTGCCACGGAAACAGGGTTCGGCACAGATACGCAGTATTTT. The chain combines TRBV6-6 with TRBJ2-3, with D possibly matching TRBD1 (6 bases). From germline, CDR1 is MNHNY and CDR2 SVGAGI (reference sequence). Trimming removed 10 bases at V and 1 base at J, with 15 bases between. This CDR3 has 14 residues.

The gene calls are TRBV3-1 (or the pseudogene TRBV3-2) and TRBJ2-5, with 10 bases lining up with TRBD2. The V and J ends lost 6 bases and 3 bases, in that order; junction bases with no gene match: 7. The CDR3 is 15 amino acids. Germline V gives CDR1 LGHDT, CDR2 YNNKEL (reference sequence). The CDR3 region is CASSPTLAGEETQYF. The DNA for the CDR3 is TGTGCCAGCAGTCCAACCCTAGCGGGGGAAGAGACCCAGTACTTC.

The chain combines TRBV14 with TRBJ1-4, with D unclear. V was clipped by 2 bases and J by 5 bases, with 9 bases between them. The CDR3 extends over 14 amino acids. The V gene's germline CDR1 is SGHDN and CDR2 FVKESK. The CDR3 region is CASSQPGRNEKLFF. In nucleotides, the CDR3 is TGTGCCAGCAGCCAACCAGGCAGGAATGAAAAACTGTTTTTT. Supplemented by reference TRBV14 and TRBJ1-4, the full variable domain reads EAGVTQFPSHSVIEKGQTVTLRCDPISGHDNLYWYRRVMGKEIKFLLHFVKESKQDESGMPNNRFLAERTGGTYSTLKVQPAELEDSGVYFCASSQPGRNEKLFFGSGTQLSVL.

This chain joins TRBV2 and TRBJ2-7; D uncertain. The germline CDR1 and CDR2 sequences are SNHLY and FYNNEI. The CDR3 sequence is 14 residues long. V lost 1 base, J lost 4 bases, and 11 bases lay in between. The CDR3 DNA is TGTGCCAGCAGTGAAGGGGCCCCGGTATACGAGCAGTACTTC. Amino acid sequence: CASSEGAPVYEQYF. Based on the CDR3 plus reference TRBV2 and TRBJ2-7, the full variable domain is EPEVTQTPSHQVTQMGQEVILRCVPISNHLYFYWYRQILGQKVEFLVSFYNNEISEKSEIFDDQFSVERPDGSNFTLKIRSTKLEDSAMYFCASSEGAPVYEQYFGPGTRLTVT.

In its sample, this clone was seen once. This sequence joins TRBV7-3 and TRBJ2-6; D might be TRBD2 (5 bases). Germline CDR1 is SGHTA and CDR2 is FQGTGA. This CDR3 has 16 residues. V shed 0 bases and J shed 2 bases, with 8 bases lying between them. CDR3 DNA: TGTGCCAGCAGCTTAACTTCCGGGGCTGGGGCCAACGTCCTGACTTTC. Protein sequence: CASSLTSGAGANVLTF.

The chain uses TRBV5-4 and TRBJ2-2, with D perhaps TRBD2 (6 bases). The CDR3 is made up of 15 amino acids. The V gene lost 0 bases and the J gene lost 6 bases, with 12 bases spanning the gap. The V gene's germline CDR1 is SGHNT and CDR2 YYREEE (reference sequence). CDR3 region: CASSLARESAGELFF. CDR3 in DNA: TGTGCCAGCAGCTTGGCTCGGGAGAGCGCCGGGGAGCTGTTTTTT.

This clone was observed once. This chain links TRBV11-1 with TRBJ1-1; unclear D gene. The germline V and J ends were trimmed by 3 bases and 6 bases, with 11 bases remaining between them. Germline V gives CDR1 SGHAT, CDR2 FQDESV (reference sequence). There are 13 residues in the CDR3. In nucleotides, the CDR3 is TGTGCCAGCAGCTTCCGGGAGCCCCCTGAAGCTTTCTTT. Translation gives CASSFREPPEAFF.

The chain employs TRBV6-4 and TRBJ2-7; D is perhaps TRBD1 (5 bases). The length of the CDR3 is 14 residues. Per the germline V gene, CDR1 is MRHNA and CDR2 is SNTAGT. V lost 7 bases and J lost 3, with 16 bases in between. CDR3 in amino acids: CASTEWPGNYEQYF. The DNA for the CDR3 is TGTGCCAGCACTGAGTGGCCAGGGAACTACGAGCAGTACTTC.

V is TRBV7-7 and J is TRBJ2-3; 14 nucleotides align to TRBD2. Germline loops: CDR1 SSHAT, CDR2 FNYEAQ (reference sequence). The CDR3 is 17 amino acids. The V gene end was trimmed by 4 bases and the J gene end by 3 bases; junction bases not matched to a gene: 6. Written as DNA, the CDR3 is TGTGCCAGCAGCTCCAGCGGACTAGCGGGGGGAACAGATACGCAGTATTTT. The encoded protein is CASSSSGLAGGTDTQYF.

The rearrangement uses TRBV30 and TRBJ1-5; possibly TRBD1 for D (6 bases). The V gene's germline CDR1 is GTSNPN and CDR2 SVGIG (reference sequence). V gave up 2 bases and J gave up 5 bases, with 10 bases separating them. The CDR3 contains 13 residues. The CDR3 is CAWSPGDDQPQHF. The CDR3 bases are TGTGCCTGGAGTCCAGGGGACGATCAGCCCCAGCATTTT.

The V and J genes are TRBV5-1 and TRBJ2-5; D is perhaps TRBD2 (5 bases). Per the germline V gene, CDR1 is SGHRS and CDR2 is YFSETQ. V lost 0 bases, J lost 5 bases, and 14 bases lay in between. CDR3 length: 15 residues. The CDR3 here is CASSLEGYGMETQYF. The CDR3 DNA follows: TGCGCCAGCAGCTTGGAAGGCTACGGGATGGAGACCCAGTACTTC.

The genes are TRBV4-2 and TRBJ2-7, with 11 bases aligning to TRBD1. This CDR3 is 16 amino acids long. The V gene's germline CDR1 is LGHNA and CDR2 YNFKEQ. V was clipped by 0 bases and J by 3 bases; unmatched bases: 4. CDR3: CASSQETGTGGYEQYF. For the CDR3, the DNA is TGTGCCAGCAGCCAAGAAACCGGGACAGGGGGCTACGAGCAGTACTTC.

CDR3 in amino acids: CASSLGTGDYGYTF. In DNA form, the CDR3 reads TGTGCCAGCAGCTTAGGAACAGGGGACTATGGCTACACCTTC. The V gene is TRBV13, the J gene TRBJ1-2; TRBD1 matches at 7 bases. The CDR3 contains 14 residues. With 0 bases clipped from V and 3 bases from J, the junction kept 1 base outside the gene matches. Germline V lookup: CDR1 PRHDT, CDR2 FYEKMQ (reference sequence).